Below, 27 T cell receptor beta chains from the same sample are listed, as sequenced in a study of blood T cell repertoires in COVID-19. Profiled with immunoSEQ multiplex PCR; TCRdb holds only in-frame clones, not every one. The sample holds more than 300,000 clones; 70% to 90% are singletons and the top ten take 8% to 13%. Sequences were obtained from peripheral blood. The receptors here all came from a woman in her 30s with COVID-19, enrolled during active disease.

The V gene is TRBV3-1 (or the pseudogene TRBV3-2), the J gene TRBJ1-2; tentative D call: TRBD1 (5 bases). The length of the CDR3 is 13 residues. The germline CDR1 and CDR2 sequences are LGHDT and YNNKEL (reference sequence). Trimming stripped 3 bases from V and 6 bases from J, with 11 bases between. The CDR3 DNA is TGTGCCAGCAGCCAGGGGGGTCCCAATGGCTACACCTTC. Translating it yields CASSQGGPNGYTF.

The chain carries TRBV5-4 and TRBJ2-5; 9 bases agree with TRBD1. The J segment lost 3 bases and the V segment lost 3 bases, leaving 9 bases of the junction unmatched. Germline V gene data show CDR1 as SGHNT and CDR2 as YYREEE (reference sequence). This CDR3 has 16 amino acids. The CDR3 is CASSSTGGGEKETQYF. In nucleotides, the CDR3 is TGTGCCAGCAGCTCGACAGGGGGAGGGGAAAAAGAGACCCAGTACTTC.

The chain employs TRBV3-1 (or the pseudogene TRBV3-2) and TRBJ2-7; 7 bases match TRBD2. J gave up 3 bases and V 1 base, and 6 bases lay outside the gene matches. Germline CDR1 is LGHDT and CDR2 is YNNKEL (reference sequence). The CDR3 is made up of 15 amino acids. DNA of the CDR3: TGTGCCAGCAGCCAAGCCAGGAGCGGGATCTACGAGCAGTACTTC. This sequence encodes CASSQARSGIYEQYF.

This rearrangement joins TRBV7-9 to TRBJ2-7; 9 nucleotides line up with TRBD1. In germline, CDR1 is SEHNR, CDR2 FQNEAQ (reference sequence). This CDR3 is built from 14 residues. Trimming took 5 bases from V and 5 from J; bases not matched to a gene: 7. CDR3 region: CASSPRDRVHEQYF. DNA for the CDR3: TGTGCCAGCAGCCCCCGGGACAGGGTCCACGAGCAGTACTTC.

This clone was counted a few times. This sequence joins TRBV19 and TRBJ2-2; TRBD2 agrees at 14 bases. The ends lost 5 bases at V and 7 bases at J; junction bases unmatched: 9. Germline V gene sequence: CDR1 LNHDA, CDR2 SQIVND (reference sequence). The CDR3 is made up of 17 amino acids. The CDR3: CASSPVGGLAGVGELFF. CDR3 in DNA: TGTGCCAGTAGTCCCGTTGGGGGACTAGCGGGAGTCGGGGAGCTGTTTTTT.

The V and J genes are TRBV14 and TRBJ2-7; tentative D call: TRBD2 (6 bases). V lost 1 base, J lost 0 bases, and 10 bases lay in between. In germline, CDR1 is SGHDN, CDR2 FVKESK. The CDR3 totals 15 residues. The CDR3 nucleotides are TGTGCCAGCAGCCAAGGGGAGGTAAGCTCCTACGAGCAGTACTTC. Residues: CASSQGEVSSYEQYF.

This clone was detected only once. The chain has TRBV27 and TRBJ2-7, with 11 bases fitting TRBD2. CDR3 length: 17 amino acids. The V gene end was trimmed by 5 bases and the J gene end by 1 base; junction bases not matched to a gene: 10. CDR1 is MNHEY, CDR2 SMNVEV, per germline (reference sequence). CDR3 DNA sequence: TGTGCCAGCAGTACTAGGGGACTAGCGGTAACTTCCTACGAGCAGTACTTC. It translates to CASSTRGLAVTSYEQYF.

This rearrangement joins TRBV19 to TRBJ2-7; tentatively, D is TRBD1 (6 bases). The ends were cut back, 2 bases at V and 1 base at J, with 9 bases in the middle. Germline V lookup: CDR1 LNHDA, CDR2 SQIVND (reference sequence). CDR3 length: 14 residues. CDR3 DNA sequence: TGTGCCAGTAGTATACCGGGACATTCCTACGAGCAGTACTTC. Translation: CASSIPGHSYEQYF.

This chain links TRBV4-1 with TRBJ2-2; possible D gene TRBD2, 6 bases. CDR1 and CDR2 (germline): MGHRA, YSYEKL. V lost 4 bases and J 5 bases, leaving 11 bases between the germline ends. The CDR3 runs 14 residues. CDR3 residues: CASSRLEGTGELFF. For the CDR3, the DNA is TGCGCCAGCAGCCGCCTGGAGGGGACCGGGGAGCTGTTTTTT.

This sequence joins TRBV11-2 and TRBJ2-5, with 7 bases that match TRBD2. CDR1 SGHAT and CDR2 FQNNGV come from the germline V gene. CDR3 length equals 11 residues. The junction had 1 base not matched to a gene; V was cut back by 8 bases and J by 4 bases. CDR3 DNA: TGTGCCAGCGGGAGGGGAGAGACCCAGTACTTC. Amino acid sequence: CASGRGETQYF.

This clone showed up just once. This chain links TRBV27 with TRBJ2-1, with D unclear. Trimming pared 4 bases from V and 10 bases from J, leaving 8 bases between. The CDR3 covers 11 residues. Germline V gene sequence: CDR1 MNHEY, CDR2 SMNVEV (reference sequence). The CDR3 is CASSSTGEQFF. DNA of the CDR3: TGTGCCAGCAGTTCGACCGGGGAGCAGTTCTTC.

The chain links TRBV10-2 to TRBJ1-2; tentatively, D is TRBD1 (5 bases). The length of the CDR3 is 13 residues. The germline gives CDR1 WSHSY, CDR2 SAAADI. The V end lost 7 bases, the J end lost 2 bases, and 11 bases lay between the germline ends. DNA for the CDR3: TGCGCCAGCACTACCAGGGCCAACTATGGCTACACCTTC. It yields the protein CASTTRANYGYTF.

V is TRBV4-3 and J is TRBJ1-5, with D perhaps TRBD1 (5 bases). V gave up 0 bases and J gave up 4 bases, with 7 bases separating them. The length of the CDR3 is 14 residues. CDR1 LGHNA and CDR2 YSLEER come from the germline V gene. The CDR3 DNA is TGCGCCAGCAGCCAAGACAGGGTTAATCAGCCCCAGCATTTT. This codes for CASSQDRVNQPQHF.

The J gene is TRBJ2-7, the V gene TRBV18; 12 nucleotides match TRBD2. Trimming cost V 3 bases and J 6 bases; bases outside gene matches: 6. Germline V gene sequence: CDR1 KGHSH, CDR2 LQKENI. The CDR3 is made up of 15 amino acids. This chain's CDR3 is CASSPGLAGEGEQYF. DNA of the CDR3: TGTGCCAGCTCACCGGGACTAGCGGGTGAAGGCGAGCAGTACTTC.

This chain joins TRBV5-1 and TRBJ2-1; 16 bases are shared with TRBD2. CDR1 is SGHRS and CDR2 is YFSETQ in the germline V gene. The CDR3 contains 13 residues. Trimming cost V 8 bases and J 10 bases; bases outside gene matches: 3. In nucleotides, the CDR3 is TGCGCCAGTGGGACTAGCGGGAGGGTAGAGCAGTTCTTC. It specifies CASGTSGRVEQFF.

The genes are TRBV2 and TRBJ1-4; the match to TRBD1 covers 7 bases. CDR3 size: 13 residues. From germline, CDR1 is SNHLY and CDR2 FYNNEI. After removal of 10 bases from V and 5 bases from J, the junction contained 7 bases not matched to a gene. CDR3 in DNA: TGTGCCACCCATAGGGGGCTCAATGAAAAACTGTTTTTT. It codes for CATHRGLNEKLFF.

This clone was seen once. The CDR3 region has the DNA TGTGCCAGCCCCGGCGGAGCCTACGAGCAGTACTTC. Translating it yields CASPGGAYEQYF. This chain connects TRBV21-1 to TRBJ2-7; the D call in the table, TRBD2, was not verified against the DNA. TRBV21-1 is a pseudogene locus. The CDR3 runs 12 residues.

The chain uses TRBV6-2 or TRBV6-3 and TRBJ2-1; unclear D gene. CDR1 MNHEY and CDR2 SVGEGT come from the germline V gene. The CDR3 sequence is 15 residues long. Trimming took off 3 bases at V and 2 bases at J, with 11 bases between the two ends. CDR3 loop: CASSYSARPYNEQFF. CDR3 bases: TGTGCCAGCAGTTATTCGGCTAGGCCCTACAATGAGCAGTTCTTC.

V and J are TRBV19 and TRBJ1-5; D might be TRBD1 (6 bases). The CDR3 covers 14 residues. Trimming cost V 5 bases and J 1 base, with 9 bases left between them. Germline CDR1 and CDR2: LNHDA and SQIVND (reference sequence). The CDR3: CASSATGSNQPQHF. In DNA form, the CDR3 reads TGTGCCAGTAGTGCAACAGGGAGCAATCAGCCCCAGCATTTT.

J is TRBJ2-1 and V is TRBV2; 7 bases agree with TRBD2. CDR3 length: 12 amino acids. V lost 8 bases to trimming and J lost 7 bases; unmatched junction nucleotides: 5. From germline, CDR1 is SNHLY and CDR2 FYNNEI. This CDR3 reads CASVRGRNEQFF. The CDR3, as DNA: TGTGCCAGCGTGCGGGGGAGGAATGAGCAGTTCTTC.

The V call is TRBV5-1, the J call TRBJ2-5, with 15 bases matching TRBD2. Germline V gene lookup returns CDR1 SGHRS and CDR2 YFSETQ. With 4 bases clipped from V and 2 bases from J, the junction kept 3 bases outside the gene matches. CDR3 size: 16 residues. Written as DNA, the CDR3 is TGCGCCAGCAGCCCCGGACTAGCGGGAGGGCAAGAGACCCAGTACTTC. Protein product: CASSPGLAGGQETQYF.

This clone was seen a handful of times. This chain connects TRBV5-1 to TRBJ2-3, with 10 bases identical to TRBD2. Germline V CDR1 and CDR2: SGHRS, YFSETQ. This CDR3 is built from 16 residues. V shed 4 bases and J 5 bases; nucleotides not matched to a gene: 10. CDR3 region: CASSVPSSGRLDTQYF. Here the CDR3 DNA reads TGCGCCAGCAGCGTTCCCTCTAGCGGGAGATTAGATACGCAGTATTTT.

The rearrangement links TRBV19 to TRBJ2-3, with D perhaps matching TRBD2 (6 bases). Germline V gives CDR1 LNHDA, CDR2 SQIVND (reference sequence). There are 15 residues in the CDR3. V was trimmed by 4 bases and J by 2 bases, leaving 13 bases between them. As DNA, the CDR3 is TGTGCCAGTAGTAATAGCGGAACTATCACAGATACGCAGTATTTT. It specifies CASSNSGTITDTQYF. The whole variable domain, remainder taken from reference TRBV19 and TRBJ2-3, is DGGITQSPKYLFRKEGQNVTLSCEQNLNHDAMYWYRQDPGQGLRLIYYSQIVNDFQKGDIAEGYSVSREKKESFPLTVTSAQKNPTAFYLCASSNSGTITDTQYFGPGTRLTVL.

The rearrangement joins TRBV28 to TRBJ1-1, with 8 positions matching TRBD1. V trimming: 2 bases; J trimming: 1 base; junction bases outside the gene matches: 12. Germline assignment: CDR1 MDHEN and CDR2 SYDVKM. This CDR3 contains 18 residues. The CDR3 DNA sequence: TGTGCCAGCAGTTTACACATCCTCCTCGGGACAGGGAACACTGAAGCTTTCTTT. Its protein product is CASSLHILLGTGNTEAFF. The entire variable domain, with the rest obtained from reference TRBV28 and TRBJ1-1, is as follows: DVKVTQSSRYLVKRTGEKVFLECVQDMDHENMFWYRQDPGLGLRLIYFSYDVKMKEKGDIPEGYSVSREKKERFSLILESASTNQTSMYLCASSLHILLGTGNTEAFFGQGTRLTVV.

V and J are TRBV3-1 (or the pseudogene TRBV3-2) and TRBJ2-1; tentative D call: TRBD2 (6 bases). V gave up 3 bases and J gave up 7 bases, with 7 bases separating them. Germline lookup yields CDR1 LGHDT and CDR2 YNNKEL (reference sequence). The CDR3 sequence is 12 residues long. The CDR3 coding sequence is TGTGCCAGCAGCCACGCGGGAAATGAGCAGTTCTTC. This encodes CASSHAGNEQFF.

V is TRBV6-5 and J is TRBJ2-3; D unresolved. The CDR3 sequence is 15 residues long. CDR1 MNHEY and CDR2 SVGAGI come from the germline V gene. The V end lost 4 bases, the J end lost 3 bases, and 14 bases lay between the germline ends. CDR3 nucleotides: TGTGCCAGCAGTTTCACCCTAAAAGTGACAGATACGCAGTATTTT. It translates to CASSFTLKVTDTQYF.

This chain connects TRBV10-3 to TRBJ2-1; 11 bases are a match to TRBD2. CDR3 size: 19 residues. Germline assignment: CDR1 ENHRY and CDR2 SYGVKD. After removal of 6 bases from V and 0 bases from J, the junction contained 13 bases not matched to a gene. Here the CDR3 reads CAIRDGTSGLESSYNEQFF. Written as DNA, the CDR3 is TGTGCCATCAGAGACGGGACTAGCGGCTTGGAAAGCTCCTACAATGAGCAGTTCTTC.